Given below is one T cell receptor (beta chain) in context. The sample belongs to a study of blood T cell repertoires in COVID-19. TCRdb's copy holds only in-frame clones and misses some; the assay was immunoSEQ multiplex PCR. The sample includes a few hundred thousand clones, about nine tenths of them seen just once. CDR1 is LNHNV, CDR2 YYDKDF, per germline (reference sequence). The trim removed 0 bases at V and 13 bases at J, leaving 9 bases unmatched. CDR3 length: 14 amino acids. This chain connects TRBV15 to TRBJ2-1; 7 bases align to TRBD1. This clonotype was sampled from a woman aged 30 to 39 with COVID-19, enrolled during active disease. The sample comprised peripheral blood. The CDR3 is CATSRETGSGGQFF. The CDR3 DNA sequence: TGTGCCACCAGCAGAGAAACAGGGTCAGGGGGACAGTTCTTC. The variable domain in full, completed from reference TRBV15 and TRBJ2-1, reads DAMVIQNPRYQVTQFGKPVTLSCSQTLNHNVMYWYQQKSSQAPKLLFHYYDKDFNNEADTPDNFQSRRPNTSFCFLDIRSPGLGDTAMYLCATSRETGSGGQFFGPGTRLTVL.